The text below deals with one TCR beta chain. Its antigen remains unknown. The use of a sample-barcoded 5' primer and a J-beta primer mix characterized a second PCR of roughly 6 to 12 cycles. A 12-random-nucleotide template-switch adaptor tagged each cDNA molecule. Every sample gave at least 2.5 million paired-end reads containing CDR3. One entry per CDR3 protein, called by TCRdb with MiXCR from the 5' RACE reads. The sample contains around 1,500,000 distinct CDR3 sequences, 28% of which appear only once. This sample was taken from a study of blood T cells in healthy people across ages. Broader study findings: Across samples, TCR beta diversity tracked strongly with naive T cell percentage.

Germline V lookup: CDR1 LGHNT, CDR2 FRNRAP. There are 13 residues in the CDR3. Trimming cost V 7 bases and J 2 bases, with 11 bases left between them. Material for sequencing was blood. The origin of this receptor is a woman between 25 and 40 years old in good health. The chain is built from TRBV12-5 and TRBJ2-5; a possible D gene is TRBD1 (6 bases). DNA for the CDR3: TGTGCTAGTGTAGGACAGCTACAAGAGACCCAGTACTTC. Translation: CASVGQLQETQYF.